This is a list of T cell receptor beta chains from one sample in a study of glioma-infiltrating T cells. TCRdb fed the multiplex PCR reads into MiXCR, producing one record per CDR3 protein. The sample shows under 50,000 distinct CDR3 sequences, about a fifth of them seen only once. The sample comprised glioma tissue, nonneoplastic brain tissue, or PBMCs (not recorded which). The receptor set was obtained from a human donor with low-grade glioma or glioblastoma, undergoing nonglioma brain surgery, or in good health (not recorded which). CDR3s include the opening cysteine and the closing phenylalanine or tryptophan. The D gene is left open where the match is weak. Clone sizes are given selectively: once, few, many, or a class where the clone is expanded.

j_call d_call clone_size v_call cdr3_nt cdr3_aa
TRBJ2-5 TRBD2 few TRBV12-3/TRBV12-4 TGTGCCAGCAGTTTAGTCGGGGGGGGGGAGACCCAGTACTTC CASSLVGGGETQYF
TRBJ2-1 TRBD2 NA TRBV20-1 TGCACTGCTAGAGATGAGACTAGCGGGGGCTATGAGCAGTTCTTC CTARDETSGGYEQFF
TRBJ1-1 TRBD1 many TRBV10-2 TGCGCCAGCAGCGAACAGGGGCACACTGAAGCTTTCTTT CASSEQGHTEAFF
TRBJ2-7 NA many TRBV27 TGTGCCAGCCGTGCGACCCTCTCCTACGAGCAGTACTTC CASRATLSYEQYF
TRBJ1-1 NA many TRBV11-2 TGTGCCAGCAGCCAGATCCGGGCCAACACTGAAGCTTTCTTT CASSQIRANTEAFF
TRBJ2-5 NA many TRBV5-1 TGCGCCAGCAGCTTGGATCAAGAGACCCAGTACTTC CASSLDQETQYF
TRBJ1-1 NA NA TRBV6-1 TGTGCCAGTAGCCTGATTGTGGGGGCCACTGAAGCTTTCTTT CASSLIVGATEAFF
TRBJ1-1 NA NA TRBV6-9 TGTGCCCGCAGTTATCCGCCTGGGACTGAAGCTTTCTTT CARSYPPGTEAFF
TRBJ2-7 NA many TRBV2 TGTGCCAGCAGTGATCAGCCCCACGAGCAGTACTTC CASSDQPHEQYF
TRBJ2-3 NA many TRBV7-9 TGTGCCAGCAGCTTATTTATCCGGGACATATTCACAGATACGCAGTATTTT CASSLFIRDIFTDTQYF
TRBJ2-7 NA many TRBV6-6 TGTGCCAGCAGTTACGGGGGGACGTCCTACGAGCAGTACTTC CASSYGGTSYEQYF
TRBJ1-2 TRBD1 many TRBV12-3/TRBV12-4 TGTGCCAGCAGCCTGGGGTTGACAGGGTGGAGTGGCTACACCTTC CASSLGLTGWSGYTF
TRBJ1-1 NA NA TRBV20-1 TGCAGTGCTAGCCTAAAAGCTCAAGCCCGAGCCTTCTTT CSASLKAQARAFF
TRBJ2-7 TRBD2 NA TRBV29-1 TGCAGCGCTGGACTAGCGGGGATCGAGCAGTACTTC CSAGLAGIEQYF
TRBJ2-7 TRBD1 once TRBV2 TGCGCCAGCAGAGAGGACAGGGGCCCTACCTACGAGCAGTGCTTC CASREDRGPTYEQCF
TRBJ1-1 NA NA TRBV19 TGTGCCAGTAGTCTCTCGGGGGGGACTGAAGCTTTCTTT CASSLSGGTEAFF
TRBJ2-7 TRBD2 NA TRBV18 TGTGCCAGCTCACCGGACGGGGAGGGCCACGGTCTTAGCTCCTACGAGCAGTACTTC CASSPDGEGHGLSSYEQYF
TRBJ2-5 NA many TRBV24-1 TGTGCCACTAGCAGAGGTGCCGGGGAGACCCAGTACTTC CATSRGAGETQYF
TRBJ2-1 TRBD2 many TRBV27 TGTGCCAGCAGACTCGGGACTAGCAACAATGAGCAGTTCTTC CASRLGTSNNEQFF
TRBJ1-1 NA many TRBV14 TGTGCCAGCAGCCAACTTTACACTGAAGCTTTCTTT CASSQLYTEAFF
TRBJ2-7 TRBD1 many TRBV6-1 TGTGCCACCTGGACAGGTTCCTACGAGCAGTACTTC CATWTGSYEQYF
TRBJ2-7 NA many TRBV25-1 TGTGCCAGCAGTGATAGATTCTCCTACGAGCAGTACTTC CASSDRFSYEQYF
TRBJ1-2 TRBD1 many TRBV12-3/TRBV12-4 TGTGCCAGCGGGACAGGGGTAAAAGGCTACACCTTC CASGTGVKGYTF
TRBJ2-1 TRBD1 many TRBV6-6 TGTGCCAGCAGTTACCAGGGGGCGTACAATGAGCAGTTCTTC CASSYQGAYNEQFF
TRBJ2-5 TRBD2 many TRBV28 TGTGCCAGCAGTCCCACTAGCGGGAGAAGAGAGACCCAGTACTTC CASSPTSGRRETQYF
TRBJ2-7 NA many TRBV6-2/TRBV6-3 TGTGCCAGCAGTTATAGCCAAGCCTACGAGCAGTACTTC CASSYSQAYEQYF
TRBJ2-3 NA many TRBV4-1 TGCGCCAGCAGCCAAGAGGAAACTTCCACAGATACGCAGTATTTT CASSQEETSTDTQYF
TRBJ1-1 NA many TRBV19 TGTGCCAGTACCGCTTGGGGGACGAACACTGAAGCTTTCTTT CASTAWGTNTEAFF
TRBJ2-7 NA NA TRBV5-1 TGCGCCAGCAGCTTCTTGGACAGCAACTACGAGAAGTACTTC CASSFLDSNYEKYF
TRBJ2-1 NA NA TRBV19 TGTTCCACCTCCCCCTTAGCTGGGTATTCGCCTTTCTTC CSTSPLAGYSPFF
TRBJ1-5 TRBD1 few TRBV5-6 TGTGCCAGCAGCTTGTACCAGGGGGCTGTCGCCAATCAGCCCCAGCATTTT CASSLYQGAVANQPQHF
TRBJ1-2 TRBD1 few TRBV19 TGTGCCACCCGGACAGGGGTAGACTATGGCTACACCTTC CATRTGVDYGYTF
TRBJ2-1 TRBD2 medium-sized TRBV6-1 TGTGCCAGCAGTGACCTAAGTAGCGGGAGTTATGAGCAGTTCTTC CASSDLSSGSYEQFF
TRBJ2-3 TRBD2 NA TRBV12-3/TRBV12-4 TGTGCCAGCAGTTACGGACTAGCGGAAAGCACAGATACGCAGTATTTT CASSYGLAESTDTQYF
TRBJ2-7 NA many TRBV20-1 TGCAGTGCTTTACAGGGTTACGAGCAGTACTTC CSALQGYEQYF
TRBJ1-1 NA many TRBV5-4 TGTGCCAGCAGCTTTCTACAGGGACGGAACACTGAAGCTTTCTTT CASSFLQGRNTEAFF
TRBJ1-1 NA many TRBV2 TGTGCCAGCAGTAGAAAGGGGCAGGGCGAGAGCACTGAAGCTTTCTTT CASSRKGQGESTEAFF
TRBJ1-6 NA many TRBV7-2 TGTGCCAGCAGCCAAATGACGAGTTATAATTCACCCCTCCACTTT CASSQMTSYNSPLHF
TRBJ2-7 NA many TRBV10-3 TGTGCCATCAGTGAGTCAGGAAGTGGGGGGCGCGGGTACGAGCAGTACTTC CAISESGSGGRGYEQYF
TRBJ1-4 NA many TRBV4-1 TGCGCCAGCAGCCAAGAAGGGACGGGGAATGAAAAACTGTTTTTT CASSQEGTGNEKLFF
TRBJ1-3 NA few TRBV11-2 TGTGCCACCCGGGCCCCCTCTGGAAACACCATATATTTT CATRAPSGNTIYF
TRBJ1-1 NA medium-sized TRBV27 TGTGCCAGCAGTTTATCGGAGTTGAACACTGAAGCTTTCTTT CASSLSELNTEAFF
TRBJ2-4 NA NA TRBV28 TGTGCCAGCATTGCAGGGGACATTCAGTACTTC CASIAGDIQYF
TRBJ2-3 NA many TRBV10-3 TGTGCCATCTCGGGCGGGGGCGTTTCAGATACGCAGTATTTT CAISGGGVSDTQYF
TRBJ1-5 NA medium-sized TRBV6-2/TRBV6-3 TGTGCCAGCAGCGCCTTAGGTCAGCCCCAGCATTTT CASSALGQPQHF
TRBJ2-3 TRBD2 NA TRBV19 TGTGCCAGTAAAGCGGGGGGAAACACAGATAAGCAGTATTTT CASKAGGNTDKQYF
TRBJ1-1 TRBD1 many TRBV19 TGTGCCAGTAAAGGGACAGGGTACGGAAACACTGAAGCTTTCTTT CASKGTGYGNTEAFF
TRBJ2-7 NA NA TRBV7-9 TGTGCCAGCAGTCGGGACCACGACCACGAGCTGTACTTC CASSRDHDHELYF
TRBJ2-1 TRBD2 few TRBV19 TGTGCCAGTAGTACTCTACTAGCGTCCTCCTACAATGAGCAGTTCTTC CASSTLLASSYNEQFF
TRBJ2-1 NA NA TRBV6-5 TGTGCCAGCCGTTACTCGCCGGGAACTAGCAAGAAGTTCTTC CASRYSPGTSKKFF
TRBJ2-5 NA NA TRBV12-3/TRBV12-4 TGTGCCAGCAGTCCCCGAGGGTCCCCGGGCCTACAAGAGACCCAGTACTTC CASSPRGSPGLQETQYF
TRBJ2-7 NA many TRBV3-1 TGTGCCAGCAGCCAAGGAGTCAGCTCCTACGAGCAGTACTTC CASSQGVSSYEQYF
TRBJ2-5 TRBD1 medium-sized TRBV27 TGTGCCAGCAGTCCGGACAGGGGGCGGCGAGAGACCCAGTACTTC CASSPDRGRRETQYF